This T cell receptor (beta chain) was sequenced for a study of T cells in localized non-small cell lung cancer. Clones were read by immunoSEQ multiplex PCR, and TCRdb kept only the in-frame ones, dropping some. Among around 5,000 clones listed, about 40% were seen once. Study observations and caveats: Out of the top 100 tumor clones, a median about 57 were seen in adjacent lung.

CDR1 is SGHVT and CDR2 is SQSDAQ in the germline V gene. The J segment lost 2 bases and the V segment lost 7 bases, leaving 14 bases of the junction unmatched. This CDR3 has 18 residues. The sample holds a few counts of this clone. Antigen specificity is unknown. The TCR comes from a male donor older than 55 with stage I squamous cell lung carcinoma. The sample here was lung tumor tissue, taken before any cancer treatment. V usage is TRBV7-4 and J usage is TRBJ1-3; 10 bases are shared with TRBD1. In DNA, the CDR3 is TGTGCCAGCACCGATTACGGACAGGGGGGAACTCCTGGAAACACCATATATTTT. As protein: CASTDYGQGGTPGNTIYF.